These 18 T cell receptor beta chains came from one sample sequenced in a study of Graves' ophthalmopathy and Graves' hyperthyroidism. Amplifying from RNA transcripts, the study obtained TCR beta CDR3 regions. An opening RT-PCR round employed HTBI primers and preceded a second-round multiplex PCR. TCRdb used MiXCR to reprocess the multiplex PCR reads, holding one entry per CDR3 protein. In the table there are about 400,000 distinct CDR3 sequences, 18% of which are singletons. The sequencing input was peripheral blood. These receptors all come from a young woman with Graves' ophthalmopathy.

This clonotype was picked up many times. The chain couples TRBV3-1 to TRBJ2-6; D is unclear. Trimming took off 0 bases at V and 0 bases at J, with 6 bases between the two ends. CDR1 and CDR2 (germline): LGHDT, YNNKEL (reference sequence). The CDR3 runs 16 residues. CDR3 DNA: TGTGCCAGCAGCCAAGATCGACACTCTGGGGCCAACGTCCTGACTTTC. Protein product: CASSQDRHSGANVLTF.

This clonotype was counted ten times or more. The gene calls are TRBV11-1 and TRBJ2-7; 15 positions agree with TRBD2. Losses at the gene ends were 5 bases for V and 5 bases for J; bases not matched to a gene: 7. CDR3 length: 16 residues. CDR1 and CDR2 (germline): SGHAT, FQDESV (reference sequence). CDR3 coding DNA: TGTGCCAGCAGCCACGGACTAGCGGGAGGGAGGCACGAGCAGTACTTC. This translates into CASSHGLAGGRHEQYF.

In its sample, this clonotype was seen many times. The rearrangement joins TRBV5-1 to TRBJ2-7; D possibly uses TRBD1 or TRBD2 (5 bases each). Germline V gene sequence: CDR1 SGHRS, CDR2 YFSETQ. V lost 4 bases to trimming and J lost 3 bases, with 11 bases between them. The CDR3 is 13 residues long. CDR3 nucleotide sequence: TGCGCCAGCAGCCTAGGGACCTACTACGAGCAGTACTTC. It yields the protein CASSLGTYYEQYF. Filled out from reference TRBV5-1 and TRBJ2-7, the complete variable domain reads KAGVTQTPRYLIKTRGQQVTLSCSPISGHRSVSWYQQTPGQGLQFLFEYFSETQRNKGNFPGRFSGRQFSNSRSEMNVSTLELGDSALYLCASSLGTYYEQYFGPGTRLTVT.

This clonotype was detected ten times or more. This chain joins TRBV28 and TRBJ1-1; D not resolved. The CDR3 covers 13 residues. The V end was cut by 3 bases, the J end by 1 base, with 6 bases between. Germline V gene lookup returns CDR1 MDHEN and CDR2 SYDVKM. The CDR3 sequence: CASSFCRNTEAFF. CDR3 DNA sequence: TGTGCCAGCAGTTTTTGTAGGAACACTGAAGCTTTCTTT.

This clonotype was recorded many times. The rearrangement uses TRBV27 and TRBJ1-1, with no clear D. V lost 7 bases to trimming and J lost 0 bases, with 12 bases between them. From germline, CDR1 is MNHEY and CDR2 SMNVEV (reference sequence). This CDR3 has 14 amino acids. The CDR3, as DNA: TGTGCCAGCATCTCTTTCGGCATGAACACTGAAGCTTTCTTT. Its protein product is CASISFGMNTEAFF.

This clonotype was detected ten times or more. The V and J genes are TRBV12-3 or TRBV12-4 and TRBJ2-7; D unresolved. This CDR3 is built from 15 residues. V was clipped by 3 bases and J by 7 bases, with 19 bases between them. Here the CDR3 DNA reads TGTGCCAGCAGTTTCCTCCGGGCCGGCTCGAGGGAGCAGTACTTC. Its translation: CASSFLRAGSREQYF.

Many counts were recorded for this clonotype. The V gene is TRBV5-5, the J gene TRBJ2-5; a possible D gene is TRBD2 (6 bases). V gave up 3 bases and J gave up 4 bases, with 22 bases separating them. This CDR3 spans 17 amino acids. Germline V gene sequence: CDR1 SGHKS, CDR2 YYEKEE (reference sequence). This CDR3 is CASSWGTEGRIRETQYF. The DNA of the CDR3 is TGTGCCAGCAGCTGGGGGACGGAGGGGCGGATAAGAGAGACCCAGTACTTC.

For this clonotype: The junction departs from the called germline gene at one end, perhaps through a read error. The CDR3 loop is CSARTGENYGYTF. DNA for the CDR3: TGCAGCGCCAGGACAGGGGAGAACTATGGCTACACCTTC. The chain links TRBV19 to TRBJ1-2, with 9 bases that match TRBD1. This CDR3 has 13 residues. The V gene's germline CDR1 is LNHDA and CDR2 SQIVND (reference sequence). Together with reference TRBV19 and TRBJ1-2, the CDR3 gives the full variable domain: DGGITQSPKYLFRKEGQNVTLSCEQNLNHDAMYWYRQDPGQGLRLIYYSQIVNDFQKGDIAEGYSVSREKKESFPLTVTSAQKNPTAFYLCSARTGENYGYTFGSGTRLTVV.

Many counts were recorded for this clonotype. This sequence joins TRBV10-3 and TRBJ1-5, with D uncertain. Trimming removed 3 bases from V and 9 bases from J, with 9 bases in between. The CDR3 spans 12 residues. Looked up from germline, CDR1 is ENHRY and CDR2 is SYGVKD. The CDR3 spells CAISEGSGPQHF. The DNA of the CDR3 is TGTGCCATCAGTGAAGGGTCGGGGCCCCAGCATTTT.

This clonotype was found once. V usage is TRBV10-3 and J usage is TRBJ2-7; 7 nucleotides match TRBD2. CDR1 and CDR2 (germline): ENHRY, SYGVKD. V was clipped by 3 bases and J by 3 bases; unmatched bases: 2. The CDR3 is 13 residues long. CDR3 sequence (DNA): TGTGCCATCAGTGAAGGACTAGTCTACGAGCAGTACTTC. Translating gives CAISEGLVYEQYF.

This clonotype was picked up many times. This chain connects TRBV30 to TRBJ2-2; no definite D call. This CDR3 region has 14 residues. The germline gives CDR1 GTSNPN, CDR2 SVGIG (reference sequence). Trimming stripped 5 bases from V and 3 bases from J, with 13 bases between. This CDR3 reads CAWLEEQYTGELFF. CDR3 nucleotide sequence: TGTGCCTGGCTAGAGGAGCAGTACACCGGGGAGCTGTTTTTT.

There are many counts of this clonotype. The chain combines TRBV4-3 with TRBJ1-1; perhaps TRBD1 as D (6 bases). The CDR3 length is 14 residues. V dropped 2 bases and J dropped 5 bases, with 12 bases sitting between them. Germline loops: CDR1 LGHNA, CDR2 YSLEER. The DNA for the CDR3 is TGCGCCAGCAGCCAAACAGGGTCAGGAACTGAAGCTTTCTTT. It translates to CASSQTGSGTEAFF.

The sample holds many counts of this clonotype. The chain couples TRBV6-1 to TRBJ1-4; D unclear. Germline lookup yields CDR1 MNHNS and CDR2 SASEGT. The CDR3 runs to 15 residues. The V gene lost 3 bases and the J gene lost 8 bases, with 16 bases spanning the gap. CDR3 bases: TGTGCCAGCAGTGATCCGTCCCGGAAATCCGAAAAACTGTTTTTT. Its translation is CASSDPSRKSEKLFF.

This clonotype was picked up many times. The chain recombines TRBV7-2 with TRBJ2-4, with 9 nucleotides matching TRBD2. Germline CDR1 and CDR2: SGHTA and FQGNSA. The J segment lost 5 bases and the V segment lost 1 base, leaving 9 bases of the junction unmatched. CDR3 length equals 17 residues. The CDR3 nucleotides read TGTGCCAGCAGCTTAGTTGGGCTAGCGGGGATCCAAAACATTCAGTACTTC. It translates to CASSLVGLAGIQNIQYF.

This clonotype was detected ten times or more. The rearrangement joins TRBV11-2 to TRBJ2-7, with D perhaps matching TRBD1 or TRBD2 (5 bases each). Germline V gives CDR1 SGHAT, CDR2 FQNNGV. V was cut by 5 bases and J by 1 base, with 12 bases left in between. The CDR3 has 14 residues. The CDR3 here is CASSPGPKSYEQYF. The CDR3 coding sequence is TGTGCCAGCAGCCCGGGACCCAAATCCTACGAGCAGTACTTC.

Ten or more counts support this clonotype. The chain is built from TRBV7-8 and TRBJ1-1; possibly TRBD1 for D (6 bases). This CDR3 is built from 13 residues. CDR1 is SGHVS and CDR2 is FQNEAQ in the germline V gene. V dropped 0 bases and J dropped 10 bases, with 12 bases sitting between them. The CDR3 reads CASSLAGGHGAFF. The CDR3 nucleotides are TGTGCCAGCAGCTTAGCGGGGGGGCATGGAGCTTTCTTT.

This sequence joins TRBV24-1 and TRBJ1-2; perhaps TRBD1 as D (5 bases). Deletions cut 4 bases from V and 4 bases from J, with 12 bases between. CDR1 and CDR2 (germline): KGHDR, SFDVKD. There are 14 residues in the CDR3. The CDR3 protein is CATSDTGPPYGYTF. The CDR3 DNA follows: TGTGCCACCAGTGACACGGGACCGCCCTATGGCTACACCTTC.

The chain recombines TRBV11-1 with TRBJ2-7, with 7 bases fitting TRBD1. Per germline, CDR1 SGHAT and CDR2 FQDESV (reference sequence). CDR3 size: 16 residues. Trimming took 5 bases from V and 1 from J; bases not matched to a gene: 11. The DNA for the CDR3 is TGTGCCAGCAGCCAAGATGAGGGGACAGCTTCCTACGAGCAGTACTTC. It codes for CASSQDEGTASYEQYF.